The present entry profiles one T cell receptor beta chain with its context. Its antigen is undetermined. These data are taken from a study of cytomegalovirus exposure and HLA in healthy donors. As for the study in general: In an earlier analysis, around 120 million unique TCR beta sequences were found from about 179 million T cells.

Overall study results and limits: Altogether, about 160 TCR beta chains were recorded as cytomegalovirus-associated.

CDR3 length equals 13 residues. Between the trimmed V and J ends, which lost 6 bases and 2 bases, there was a span of 11 bases. Germline CDR1 ENHRY, CDR2 SYGVKD. Primers: 60 Vbeta forward and 13 Jbeta reverse. Here immunoSEQ multiplex PCR was the method, and the copy in TCRdb shows in-frame clones only, minus some. The repertoire holds some 160,000 clones, 77% seen once, with 1.5% to 2% in the top ten. The clonotype comes from a young woman in good health and CMV-seronegative. Sequencing was done on a sample of PBMCs. The chain uses TRBV10-3 and TRBJ2-7, with a possible D match to TRBD1 (5 bases). In nucleotides, the CDR3 is TGTGCCATCAGCCCGGCAGGGACCTACGAGCAGTACTTC. Translating it yields CAISPAGTYEQYF.